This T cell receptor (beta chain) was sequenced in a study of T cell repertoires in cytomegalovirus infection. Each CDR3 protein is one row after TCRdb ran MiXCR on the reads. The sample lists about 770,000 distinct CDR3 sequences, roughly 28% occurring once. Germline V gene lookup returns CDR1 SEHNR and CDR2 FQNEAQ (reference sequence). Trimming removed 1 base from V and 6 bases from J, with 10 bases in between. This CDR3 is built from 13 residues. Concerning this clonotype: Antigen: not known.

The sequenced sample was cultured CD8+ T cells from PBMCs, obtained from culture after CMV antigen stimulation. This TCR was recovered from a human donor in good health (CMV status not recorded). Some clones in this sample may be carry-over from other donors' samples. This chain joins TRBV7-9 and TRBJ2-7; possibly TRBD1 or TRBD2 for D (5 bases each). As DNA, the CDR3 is TGTGCCAGCAGCTTAGGAGGGGCCATCGAGCAGTACTTC. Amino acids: CASSLGGAIEQYF.